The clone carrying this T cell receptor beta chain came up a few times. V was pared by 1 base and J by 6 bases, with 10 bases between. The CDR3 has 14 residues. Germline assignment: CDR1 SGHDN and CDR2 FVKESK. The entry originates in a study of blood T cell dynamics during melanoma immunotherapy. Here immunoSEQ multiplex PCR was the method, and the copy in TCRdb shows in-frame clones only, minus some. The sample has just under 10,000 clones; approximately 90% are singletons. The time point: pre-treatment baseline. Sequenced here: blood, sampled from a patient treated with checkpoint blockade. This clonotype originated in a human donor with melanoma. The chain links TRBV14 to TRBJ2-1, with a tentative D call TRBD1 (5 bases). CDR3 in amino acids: CASSQGGPPNEQFF. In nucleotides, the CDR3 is TGTGCCAGCAGCCAAGGGGGCCCGCCCAATGAGCAGTTCTTC.